This T cell receptor (beta chain) was observed in a study of T cell responses to AZD1222 COVID-19 vaccine. This clone occurred a few times. What it binds is not known. General study results and limits: An increase in Spike-specific TCR breadth and depth was observed after two AZD1222 doses. Females made up more of the donors, who were largely white British, and clonal diversity may have come out too low.

Profiled with immunoSEQ multiplex PCR; TCRdb holds only in-frame clones, not every one. This sample has 150,000 or so clones, with around nine tenths found just once. CDR3 length equals 15 residues. Trimming took 7 bases from V and 4 from J, leaving 18 bases between them. Germline CDR1 and CDR2: ENHRY and SYGVKD. Material: peripheral blood, obtained on day 0 of AZD1222 vaccination. V is TRBV10-3 and J is TRBJ2-3, with D perhaps matching TRBD1 (6 bases). The receptor was isolated from an adult in good health. The CDR3 is CAITARGRGSDTQYF. As DNA, the CDR3 is TGTGCCATCACCGCAAGGGGGAGAGGATCAGATACGCAGTATTTT.